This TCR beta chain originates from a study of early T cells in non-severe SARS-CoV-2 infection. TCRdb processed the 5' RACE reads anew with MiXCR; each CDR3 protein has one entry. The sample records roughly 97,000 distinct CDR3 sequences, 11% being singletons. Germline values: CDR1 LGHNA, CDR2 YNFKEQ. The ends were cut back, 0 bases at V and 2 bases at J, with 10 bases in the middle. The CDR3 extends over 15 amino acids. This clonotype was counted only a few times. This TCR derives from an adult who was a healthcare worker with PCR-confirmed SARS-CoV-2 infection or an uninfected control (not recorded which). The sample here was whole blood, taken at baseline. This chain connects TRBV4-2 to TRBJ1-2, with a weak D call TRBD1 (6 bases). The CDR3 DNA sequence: TGTGCCAGCAGCCAAGATCCCAGGGGAAACTATGGCTACACCTTC. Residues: CASSQDPRGNYGYTF.